A single TCR beta chain is shown here with its context. Its antigen remains unknown. Data came from immunoSEQ multiplex PCR; TCRdb stores just in-frame clones and leaves some out. The sample holds some 150,000 clones, approximately 87% seen once. The germline gives CDR1 MRHNA, CDR2 SNTAGT. V shed 4 bases and J shed 3 bases, with 16 bases lying between them. The CDR3 has 16 residues. These data come from a study of T cell responses to AZD1222 COVID-19 vaccine. Overall study results and limits: The sample set comprised mostly white British donors with more females, and clonal diversity was possibly underestimated.

The sequence came from an adult who received the AZD1222 COVID-19 vaccine. The sample was peripheral blood, taken 28 days after the second AZD1222 dose. The gene calls are TRBV6-4 and TRBJ1-3; D not resolved. The CDR3 here is CASSALILGFGNTIYF. The CDR3 DNA reads as TGTGCCAGCAGTGCCCTAATTTTAGGCTTTGGAAACACCATATATTTT.